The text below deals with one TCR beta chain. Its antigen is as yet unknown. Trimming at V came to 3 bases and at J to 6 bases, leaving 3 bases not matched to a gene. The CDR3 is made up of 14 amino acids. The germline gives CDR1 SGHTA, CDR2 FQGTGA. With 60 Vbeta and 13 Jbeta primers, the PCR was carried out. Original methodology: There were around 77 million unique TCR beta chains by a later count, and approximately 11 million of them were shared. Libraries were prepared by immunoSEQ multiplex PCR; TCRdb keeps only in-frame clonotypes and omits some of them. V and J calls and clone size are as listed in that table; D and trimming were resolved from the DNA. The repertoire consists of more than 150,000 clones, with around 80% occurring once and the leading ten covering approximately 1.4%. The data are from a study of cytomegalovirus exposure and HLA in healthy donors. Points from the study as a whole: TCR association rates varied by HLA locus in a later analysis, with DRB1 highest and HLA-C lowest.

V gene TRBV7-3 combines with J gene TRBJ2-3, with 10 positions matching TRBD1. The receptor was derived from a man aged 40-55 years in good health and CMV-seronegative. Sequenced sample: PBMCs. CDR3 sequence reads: CASSLTGGGDTQYF. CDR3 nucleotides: TGTGCCAGCAGCTTGACAGGGGGCGGTGATACGCAGTATTTT.